The 25 T cell receptor beta chains in this list originate from one sample, sequenced in a study of OX40 agonist ivuxolimab in advanced cancers. The data were produced by immunoSEQ multiplex PCR, yet TCRdb's version contains in-frame clones alone and is incomplete. The sample has about 73,000 clones; roughly 90% are singletons. This specimen was CD4+ or CD8+ T cells sorted from blood, taken in a trial of the OX40 agonist ivuxolimab. Every receptor here comes from an adult with an advanced solid tumor such as melanoma, head and neck, liver or kidney cancer.

J is TRBJ2-3 and V is TRBV7-2, with TRBD1 matching 10 bases. Germline-derived CDR1 and CDR2 are SGHTA and FQGNSA. Unmatched junction bases numbered 5, after V lost 9 bases and J lost 5 bases. The CDR3 runs 13 residues. CDR3 protein: CASRDRGEDTQYF. CDR3 DNA sequence: TGTGCCAGTAGGGACAGGGGTGAAGATACGCAGTATTTT.

V is TRBV7-2 and J is TRBJ2-7, with TRBD2 matching over 7 bases. This CDR3 is 16 amino acids long. Germline CDR1 reads SGHTA; CDR2 reads FQGNSA. V lost 5 bases, J lost 0 bases, and 10 bases stayed unmatched. Here the CDR3 DNA reads TGTGCCAGCAGCCCAGAGGGGCGGGAGCCCTCCTACGAGCAGTACTTC. It specifies CASSPEGREPSYEQYF. The full variable domain, completed using reference TRBV7-2 and TRBJ2-7, is GAGVSQSPSNKVTEKGKDVELRCDPISGHTALYWYRQSLGQGLEFLIYFQGNSAPDKSGLPSDRFSAERTGGSVSTLTIQRTQQEDSAVYLCASSPEGREPSYEQYFGPGTRLTVT.

This clone has just a few counts. The rearrangement uses TRBV6-1 and TRBJ2-3; 9 bases are a match to TRBD1. V shed 6 bases, J shed 4 bases, and the junction held 8 bases outside the gene matches. Germline V gene data show CDR1 as MNHNS and CDR2 as SASEGT. The CDR3 has 15 residues. As DNA, the CDR3 is TGTGCCAGCAGGTCCGGGACAGGGTTAGCAGATACGCAGTATTTT. Amino acids: CASRSGTGLADTQYF.

The chain couples TRBV27 to TRBJ1-6, with no clear D. Between the trimmed V and J ends, which lost 10 bases and 6 bases, there was a span of 13 bases. Germline loops: CDR1 MNHEY, CDR2 SMNVEV (reference sequence). This CDR3 is built from 13 residues. DNA for the CDR3: TGTGCCACCCAGGTCCGGGCTAATTCACCCCTCCACTTT. Its protein product is CATQVRANSPLHF.

This clone was seen once. V gene TRBV28 combines with J gene TRBJ1-1, with 8 bases aligning to TRBD1. The CDR3 sequence is 14 residues long. V lost 6 bases, J lost 5 bases, and 8 bases stayed unmatched. Germline assignment: CDR1 MDHEN and CDR2 SYDVKM. In nucleotides, the CDR3 is TGTGCCAGCAGCGACCAGGGGGCGATAACTGAAGCTTTCTTT. It is translated as CASSDQGAITEAFF.

The chain joins TRBV27 to TRBJ1-1, with 8 nucleotides matching TRBD1. The junction had 3 bases not matched to a gene; V was cut back by 3 bases and J by 0 bases. Germline-derived CDR1 and CDR2 are MNHEY and SMNVEV (reference sequence). There are 15 residues in the CDR3. CDR3 in amino acids: CASSFWDRMNTEAFF. CDR3 DNA: TGTGCCAGCAGTTTTTGGGACAGGATGAACACTGAAGCTTTCTTT.

The chain employs TRBV5-1 and TRBJ2-7; 7 bases map to TRBD1. Per the germline V gene, CDR1 is SGHRS and CDR2 is YFSETQ. The CDR3 length is 14 residues. Trimming at V came to 4 bases and at J to 2 bases, leaving 6 bases not matched to a gene. CDR3 nucleotides: TGCGCCAGCAGCGAGATGACAGGGCCCTACGAGCAGTACTTC. Its translation: CASSEMTGPYEQYF.

This chain uses TRBV7-2 with TRBJ2-7, with 10 bases matching TRBD1. The V gene's germline CDR1 is SGHTA and CDR2 FQGNSA. The CDR3 totals 13 residues. V lost 7 bases, J lost 6 bases, and 6 bases stayed unmatched. CDR3 in amino acids: CASTLDRGREQYF. In nucleotides, the CDR3 is TGTGCCAGCACGCTCGACAGGGGGCGCGAGCAGTACTTC.

The chain links TRBV9 to TRBJ1-4, with TRBD1 identical over 8 bases. The ends lost 2 bases at V and 6 bases at J; junction bases unmatched: 0. This CDR3 is built from 13 residues. CDR1 is SGDLS, CDR2 YYNGEE, per germline. This CDR3 is CASSVDRDEKLFF. The CDR3 DNA follows: TGTGCCAGCAGCGTGGACAGGGATGAAAAACTGTTTTTT. Full variable domain (missing parts from reference TRBV9 and TRBJ1-4): DSGVTQTPKHLITATGQRVTLRCSPRSGDLSVYWYQQSLDQGLQFLIQYYNGEERAKGNILERFSAQQFPDLHSELNLSSLELGDSALYFCASSVDRDEKLFFGSGTQLSVL.

The J gene is TRBJ2-1, the V gene TRBV6-5; 7 bases map to TRBD1. Germline V gene lookup returns CDR1 MNHEY and CDR2 SVGAGI. The CDR3 length is 15 residues. Trimming at V came to 0 bases and at J to 1 base, leaving 0 bases not matched to a gene. CDR3 loop: CASSYSTGSYNEQFF. For the CDR3, the DNA is TGTGCCAGCAGTTACTCGACAGGGTCCTACAATGAGCAGTTCTTC.

The chain links TRBV6-5 to TRBJ2-7, with 10 bases fitting TRBD1. This CDR3 is 15 amino acids long. Germline assignment: CDR1 MNHEY and CDR2 SVGAGI. The junction had 9 bases not matched to a gene; V was cut back by 4 bases and J by 6 bases. CDR3 sequence reads: CASSWSGTGAFEQYF. The CDR3 DNA sequence: TGTGCCAGCAGTTGGTCCGGGACAGGGGCTTTCGAGCAGTACTTC.

The chain combines TRBV6-5 with TRBJ1-5, with TRBD1 as a possible D gene (5 bases). V lost 0 bases to trimming and J lost 3 bases, with 6 bases between them. CDR3 size: 14 residues. Per germline, CDR1 MNHEY and CDR2 SVGAGI. CDR3 region: CASSYSRDNQPQHF. The DNA of the CDR3 is TGTGCCAGCAGTTACTCCAGGGACAATCAGCCCCAGCATTTT.

This clone was seen more than once but under ten times. This chain links TRBV7-9 with TRBJ2-4; 9 positions agree with TRBD1. The CDR3 sequence is 14 residues long. V lost 5 bases to trimming and J lost 5 bases; unmatched junction nucleotides: 4. The germline V gene encodes CDR1 SEHNR and CDR2 FQNEAQ (reference sequence). The CDR3 spells CASSKQGAQNIQYF. CDR3 DNA sequence: TGTGCCAGCAGCAAACAGGGGGCGCAAAACATTCAGTACTTC. The whole variable domain, remainder taken from reference TRBV7-9 and TRBJ2-4, is DTGVSQNPRHKITKRGQNVTFRCDPISEHNRLYWYRQTLGQGPEFLTYFQNEAQLEKSRLLSDRFSAERPKGSFSTLEIQRTEQGDSAMYLCASSKQGAQNIQYFGAGTRLSVL.

The chain is built from TRBV4-1 and TRBJ2-1; 11 positions agree with TRBD1. There are 17 residues in the CDR3. Germline lookup yields CDR1 MGHRA and CDR2 YSYEKL. With V trimmed by 1 base and J by 2 bases, 4 bases remained unmatched. The CDR3 sequence is CASSQVGTGGAYNEQFF. In DNA, the CDR3 is TGCGCCAGCAGCCAAGTAGGGACAGGGGGAGCCTACAATGAGCAGTTCTTC.

V gene TRBV2 combines with J gene TRBJ2-1; 14 nucleotides align to TRBD2. The CDR3 covers 16 residues. V was clipped by 2 bases and J by 9 bases; unmatched bases: 6. Germline assignment: CDR1 SNHLY and CDR2 FYNNEI. CDR3 sequence reads: CASSEQGLAGEGEQFF. The DNA for the CDR3 is TGTGCCAGCAGTGAACAGGGACTAGCGGGAGAAGGTGAGCAGTTCTTC.

The chain recombines TRBV7-3 with TRBJ2-1, with 11 nucleotides matching TRBD2. Per germline, CDR1 SGHTA and CDR2 FQGTGA. The V and J ends lost 0 bases and 6 bases, in that order; junction bases with no gene match: 7. The CDR3 runs 17 residues. CDR3 region: CASSLTAGSGRANEQFF. CDR3 bases: TGTGCCAGCAGCTTAACCGCCGGTAGCGGGAGGGCCAATGAGCAGTTCTTC.

The rearrangement joins TRBV4-3 to TRBJ2-6; no clear D. In germline, CDR1 is LGHNA, CDR2 YSLEER. CDR3 length: 17 residues. V was trimmed by 3 bases and J by 4 bases, leaving 16 bases between them. CDR3 sequence (DNA): TGCGCCAGCAGCCACTCCTTGGCAGGTTCCGGGGCCAACGTCCTGACTTTC. It encodes CASSHSLAGSGANVLTF.

The CDR3 sequence: CASSQMGETQYF. The CDR3 DNA reads as TGCGCCAGCAGCCAGATGGGTGAGACCCAGTACTTC. This rearrangement joins TRBV4-1 to TRBJ2-5; no definite D call. Germline V gene data show CDR1 as MGHRA and CDR2 as YSYEKL. The CDR3 has 12 residues. V shed 3 bases and J shed 5 bases, with 7 bases lying between them.

The chain uses TRBV23-1 and TRBJ2-4, with D maybe TRBD1 (6 bases). TRBV23-1 is classed as an ORF, of uncertain function. CDR3 length equals 15 residues. V was cut by 3 bases and J by 6 bases, with 15 bases left in between. The CDR3 bases are TGCGCCAGCAGTCATCTCCTTCGAGGGGGAAACATTCAGTACTTC. Translation: CASSHLLRGGNIQYF.

This sequence joins TRBV6-5 and TRBJ2-7, with D perhaps matching TRBD2 (5 bases). This CDR3 comprises 12 residues. Germline V gives CDR1 MNHEY, CDR2 SVGAGI. V shed 5 bases and J shed 6 bases, with 11 bases lying between them. CDR3 DNA sequence: TGTGCCAGCAGTACCCGGGGAACCGAGCAGTACTTC. Residues: CASSTRGTEQYF.

This sequence joins TRBV11-2 and TRBJ2-5; no definite D call. This CDR3 is 13 amino acids long. Between the trimmed V and J ends, which lost 1 base and 2 bases, there was a span of 5 bases. Looked up from germline, CDR1 is SGHAT and CDR2 is FQNNGV. The CDR3 region has the DNA TGTGCCAGCAGCTTAGCTCATCAAGAGACCCAGTACTTC. As protein: CASSLAHQETQYF.

This sequence joins TRBV6-1 and TRBJ2-5; 7 positions agree with TRBD1. Germline values: CDR1 MNHNS, CDR2 SASEGT. The CDR3 runs 14 residues. The ends lost 8 bases at V and 1 base at J; junction bases unmatched: 7. The DNA of the CDR3 is TGTGCCAGCGACCTTGGGACAGTCCAAGAGACCCAGTACTTC. This translates into CASDLGTVQETQYF.

The genes are TRBV29-1 and TRBJ2-4; D may be TRBD2 (6 bases). Trimming shortened V by 6 bases and J by 3 bases, and 12 bases separated the two germline ends. This CDR3 has 13 residues. In germline, CDR1 is SQVTM, CDR2 ANQGSEA. The CDR3 region is CSVPAGSKNIQYF. The CDR3 DNA follows: TGCAGCGTACCCGCCGGGAGCAAAAACATTCAGTACTTC.

The chain is built from TRBV6-8 and TRBJ2-7; a possible D gene is TRBD1 (6 bases). CDR3 length: 14 amino acids. Trimming pared 9 bases from V and 4 bases from J, leaving 19 bases between. Germline CDR1 is MNHGY and CDR2 is SAAAGT. Written as DNA, the CDR3 is TGTGCCAGTATAAACCGAGACAGGCGATACGAGCAGTACTTC. Amino acid sequence: CASINRDRRYEQYF.

The chain employs TRBV2 and TRBJ1-4; TRBD1 matches 10 bases. Germline loops: CDR1 SNHLY, CDR2 FYNNEI. Unmatched junction bases numbered 8, after V lost 3 bases and J lost 4 bases. There are 17 residues in the CDR3. The CDR3 reads CASSDYWGTGDNEKLFF. Written as DNA, the CDR3 is TGTGCCAGCAGTGACTATTGGGGGACAGGGGATAATGAAAAACTGTTTTTT.